The clone carrying this T cell receptor (beta chain) showed up just a few times. These data come from a study of blood T cell repertoires in COVID-19. The germline CDR1 and CDR2 sequences are LNHDA and SQIVND (reference sequence). The CDR3 loop spans 16 amino acids. The V gene lost 3 bases and the J gene lost 4 bases, with 15 bases spanning the gap. Clones were read by immunoSEQ multiplex PCR, and TCRdb kept only the in-frame ones, dropping some. The table includes approximately 160,000 clones, roughly nine tenths detected once. The TCR sequence derives from a woman between 50 and 59 years old who had recovered from COVID-19. The specimen was PBMCs or T cells enriched from blood (not recorded which). The chain joins TRBV19 to TRBJ1-4, with D perhaps TRBD1 (6 bases). Written as DNA, the CDR3 is TGTGCCAGTAGTATGGTGAGGGGGGGCCGTAATGAAAAACTGTTTTTT. This encodes CASSMVRGGRNEKLFF.